This TCR beta chain was profiled in a study of T cell repertoires in cytomegalovirus infection. Whole-study findings and limits: Ex vivo, HLA-C-restricted CMV-specific TCR beta clonotypes prevailed over the rest of the response.

This clonotype was picked up many times. Its antigen is still unknown. TCRdb redid the calling of the reads with MiXCR, one entry per CDR3 protein. The repertoire holds some 400,000 distinct CDR3 sequences, with approximately 18% as singletons. V was shortened by 5 bases and J by 2 bases, with 23 bases between the two germline ends. This CDR3 comprises 18 residues. What was sequenced was PBMCs. The chain recombines TRBV12-3 or TRBV12-4 with TRBJ2-3; the D gene could be TRBD1 or TRBD2 (6 bases each). The receptor's source is a human donor in good health (CMV status not recorded). Some clones in this sample may be carry-over from other donors' samples. The DNA of the CDR3 is TGTGCCAGCAGTCCTAACGACCCCTGGGGGGCGAACACAGATACGCAGTATTTT. It is translated as CASSPNDPWGANTDTQYF.